One sample yielded the 22 T cell receptor beta chains listed below, sequenced in a study of spatial heterogeneity in lung cancer (dated by TCRdb to between 2018 and 2021). What this sample's time point label stands for: blood at routine non-recurrence follow-up after resection. The library was built by means of 5' RACE. TCRdb lists the instrument as NextSeq 500. The public reads were reanalyzed by TCRdb: fastp trimming at Q25, MiXCR alignment, in-frame beta chains only. Entries are consolidated by CDR3 protein sequence, retaining the most common genes and DNA. A total of 15,000 to 20,000 distinct CDR3 sequences appear in this sample, 9% to 10% of them only once. About 38% of the sample rests with the top ten. The starting material was PBMCs, obtained at follow-up. The origin of the receptors is a female donor with early-stage non-small cell lung cancer.

This clonotype was counted at least ten times. The chain has TRBV20-1 and TRBJ1-1, with TRBD1 as a possible D gene (6 bases). V shed 5 bases and J shed 0 bases, with 16 bases lying between them. The CDR3 loop spans 15 amino acids. Germline CDR1 reads DFQATT; CDR2 reads SNEGSKA (reference sequence). The CDR3 DNA follows: TGCAGTGCTGGCCGGGGGGGCTCAATGAACACTGAAGCTTTCTTT. Protein product: CSAGRGGSMNTEAFF.

This clonotype was observed many times. This chain links TRBV6-5 with TRBJ2-3, with 13 bases matching TRBD2. The CDR3 is made up of 18 amino acids. Germline-derived CDR1 and CDR2 are MNHEY and SVGAGI. The V gene end was trimmed by 4 bases and the J gene end by 5 bases; junction bases not matched to a gene: 12. The CDR3 spells CASSSPTRLAGGGDTQYF. As DNA, the CDR3 is TGTGCCAGCAGTTCCCCGACTAGACTAGCGGGAGGCGGAGATACGCAGTATTTT.

This clonotype was counted many times. The chain has TRBV12-3 or TRBV12-4 and TRBJ2-6; D perhaps matches TRBD1 (6 bases). Trimming removed 3 bases from V and 0 bases from J, with 15 bases in between. This CDR3 has 18 residues. The CDR3 DNA is TGTGCCAGCAGTTTCCCCGAGGGGGTCCCCTCTGGGGCCAACGTCCTGACTTTC. Amino acids: CASSFPEGVPSGANVLTF.

This clonotype was counted only a few times. The chain links TRBV7-9 to TRBJ2-1; TRBD2 is a possible D gene (6 bases). The germline V and J ends were trimmed by 5 bases and 8 bases, with 13 bases remaining between them. The CDR3 totals 13 residues. The germline V gene encodes CDR1 SEHNR and CDR2 FQNEAQ (reference sequence). CDR3 nucleotide sequence: TGTGCCAGCAGCGACACGTGGAGGGATGAGCAGTTCTTC. Amino acids: CASSDTWRDEQFF.

This clonotype was picked up many times. This chain connects TRBV6-1 to TRBJ1-1, with D perhaps TRBD1 (6 bases). The CDR3 is 12 amino acids. Germline CDR1 reads MNHNS; CDR2 reads SASEGT. V lost 6 bases to trimming and J lost 10 bases, with 15 bases between them. The CDR3 region has the DNA TGTGCCAGCAGCTTCAGGGGCGGGGGAGCTTTCTTT. Its translation is CASSFRGGGAFF.

This clonotype was counted at least ten times. This chain connects TRBV18 to TRBJ2-7; a weak D match, TRBD2 (6 bases). CDR1 is KGHSH and CDR2 is LQKENI in the germline V gene. The CDR3 extends over 12 amino acids. V dropped 3 bases and J dropped 5 bases, with 8 bases sitting between them. CDR3 sequence reads: CASSPEGNEQYF. The CDR3 DNA reads TGTGCCAGCTCACCGGAGGGCAACGAGCAGTACTTC.

This clonotype was seen many times. V gene TRBV18 combines with J gene TRBJ1-5, with 7 bases matching TRBD1. Looked up from germline, CDR1 is KGHSH and CDR2 is LQKENI. The CDR3 is 13 amino acids. With 6 bases clipped from V and 3 bases from J, the junction kept 2 bases outside the gene matches. Written as DNA, the CDR3 is TGTGCCAGCTCCGGGACAGCCAATCAGCCCCAGCATTTT. Its protein is CASSGTANQPQHF.

This chain links TRBV14 with TRBJ2-2; D may be TRBD1 (5 bases). CDR1 is SGHDN and CDR2 is FVKESK in the germline V gene. The CDR3 has 15 residues. The V gene lost 4 bases and the J gene lost 1 base, with 10 bases spanning the gap. The CDR3 loop reads CASSRTQGNTGELFF. The CDR3 DNA reads as TGTGCCAGCAGCCGAACGCAGGGGAACACCGGGGAGCTGTTTTTT.

This clonotype was found many times. The chain has TRBV5-1 and TRBJ2-5; 10 bases fit TRBD2. Germline V gene data show CDR1 as SGHRS and CDR2 as YFSETQ. CDR3 size: 15 residues. V was pared by 0 bases and J by 4 bases, with 3 bases of the junction left unmatched. The CDR3: CASSLGLAGAETQYF. CDR3 in DNA: TGCGCCAGCAGCTTGGGCCTAGCGGGAGCAGAGACCCAGTACTTC.

The chain is built from TRBV16 and TRBJ2-2; tentative D call: TRBD1 (5 bases). This CDR3 comprises 13 residues. The germline CDR1 and CDR2 sequences are KGHSY and FQNENV. Trimming shortened V by 4 bases and J by 8 bases, and 11 bases separated the two germline ends. The CDR3 sequence: CASSPDIPGELFF. Written as DNA, the CDR3 is TGTGCCAGCAGCCCGGACATCCCGGGGGAGCTGTTTTTT.

This clonotype appeared once. The chain links TRBV7-9 to TRBJ1-2; D not certain. Germline CDR1 reads SEHNR; CDR2 reads FQNEAQ (reference sequence). Trimming cost V 8 bases and J 1 base, with 17 bases left between them. CDR3 length equals 15 residues. CDR3 protein: CASRSGRRGNYGYTF. The CDR3 nucleotides read TGTGCCAGCCGCTCCGGACGGCGGGGTAACTATGGCTACACCTTC.

This clonotype was found a few times. The J gene is TRBJ1-6, the V gene TRBV14; D is unclear. The CDR3 length is 12 residues. Germline assignment: CDR1 SGHDN and CDR2 FVKESK. Trimming pared 0 bases from V and 8 bases from J, leaving 2 bases between. CDR3 in DNA: TGTGCCAGCAGCCAAGACTATTCACCCCTCCACTTT. This translates into CASSQDYSPLHF. The full variable domain, completed using reference TRBV14 and TRBJ1-6, is EAGVTQFPSHSVIEKGQTVTLRCDPISGHDNLYWYRRVMGKEIKFLLHFVKESKQDESGMPNNRFLAERTGGTYSTLKVQPAELEDSGVYFCASSQDYSPLHFGNGTRLTVT.

This clonotype was counted many times. The V call is TRBV5-1, the J call TRBJ2-5, with D perhaps matching TRBD1 (6 bases). The V gene's germline CDR1 is SGHRS and CDR2 YFSETQ. The CDR3 is 15 amino acids. V was shortened by 0 bases and J by 2 bases, with 11 bases between the two germline ends. CDR3: CASSLGTAHQETQYF. The CDR3 nucleotides are TGCGCCAGCAGCTTGGGGACAGCCCATCAAGAGACCCAGTACTTC.

The genes are TRBV12-3 or TRBV12-4 and TRBJ2-7, with 11 bases that match TRBD1. V gave up 6 bases and J gave up 6 bases; unmatched junction bases: 1. This CDR3 contains 12 residues. This chain's CDR3 is CASRGQGVEQYF. The DNA of the CDR3 is TGTGCCAGCAGGGGACAGGGGGTCGAGCAGTACTTC.

This clonotype was seen a handful of times. The chain combines TRBV18 with TRBJ2-7, with 8 bases aligning to TRBD2. The junction had 3 bases not matched to a gene; V was cut back by 1 base and J by 4 bases. Germline CDR1 KGHSH, CDR2 LQKENI. The CDR3 has 14 residues. DNA of the CDR3: TGTGCCAGCTCACCACAGCCTAGCGGGTACGAGCAGTACTTC. Protein sequence: CASSPQPSGYEQYF.

This chain links TRBV28 with TRBJ2-5; 8 nucleotides line up with TRBD2. The CDR3 runs 16 residues. Losses at the gene ends were 2 bases for V and 7 bases for J; bases not matched to a gene: 12. Germline CDR1 MDHEN, CDR2 SYDVKM. The CDR3 DNA sequence: TGTGCCAGCAGTTTAGACACGGGAGGGTTGAATAGGACCCAGTACTTC. Residues: CASSLDTGGLNRTQYF.

Of note for this clonotype: A much bigger clone sits one base away, suggesting this may be a read error. V usage is TRBV7-2 and J usage is TRBJ2-5, with D perhaps matching TRBD2 (5 bases). This CDR3 is 15 amino acids long. Germline CDR1 reads SGHTA; CDR2 reads FQGNSA. The CDR3 DNA is TGTGCCAGCAGCTTAGCGCCGACTACCCAAGAGACCCGGTACTTC. Its translation: CASSLAPTTQETRYF. Drawing the rest from reference TRBV7-2 and TRBJ2-5, the complete variable domain is GAGVSQSPSNKVTEKGKDVELRCDPISGHTALYWYRQSLGQGLEFLIYFQGNSAPDKSGLPSDRFSAERTGGSVSTLTIQRTQQEDSAVYLCASSLAPTTQETRYFGPGTRLLVL.

Worth noting for this clonotype: Its ends do not fully match the called genes, so a read error is possible. The chain has TRBV20-1 and TRBJ1-1; 7 positions agree with TRBD1. This CDR3 comprises 13 residues. Germline V gene lookup returns CDR1 DFQATT and CDR2 SNEGSKA (reference sequence). The CDR3 nucleotides are TGCAGTGCTAGGGGACAGATGAACACTGAAGCCTTCTTT. This codes for CSARGQMNTEAFF.

This clonotype was recorded at least ten times. This chain uses TRBV20-1 with TRBJ2-2; 12 nucleotides line up with TRBD2. Per the germline V gene, CDR1 is DFQATT and CDR2 is SNEGSKA (reference sequence). This CDR3 region has 18 residues. Trimming cost V 0 bases and J 3 bases; bases outside gene matches: 8. CDR3 DNA: TGCAGTGCTAGAGATGCTAGCGGGGGGGCCTCGGACACCGGGGAGCTGTTTTTT. It is translated as CSARDASGGASDTGELFF.

This clonotype has ten or more counts. The chain uses TRBV18 and TRBJ1-4; no clear D gene. This CDR3 has 15 residues. Germline lookup yields CDR1 KGHSH and CDR2 LQKENI. V lost 6 bases, J lost 3 bases, and 14 bases lay in between. This chain's CDR3 is CASSGTTGANEKLFF. CDR3 DNA: TGTGCCAGCTCCGGTACGACCGGGGCTAATGAAAAACTGTTTTTT.

This clonotype was seen ten or more times. The DNA for the CDR3 is TGCGCCAGCAGCTTGGCCGGGGAGGATGAAAAACTGTTTTTT. This encodes CASSLAGEDEKLFF. V and J are TRBV5-1 and TRBJ1-4, with unresolved D. The CDR3 runs 14 residues. CDR1 is SGHRS, CDR2 YFSETQ, per germline. Trimming left V 0 bases short and J 6 bases short, with 9 bases between.

Ten or more counts support this clonotype. This sequence joins TRBV4-2 and TRBJ2-7; the match to TRBD2 covers 11 bases. The V and J ends lost 2 bases and 4 bases, in that order; junction bases with no gene match: 7. Germline loops: CDR1 LGHNA, CDR2 YNFKEQ. This CDR3 spans 16 amino acids. In nucleotides, the CDR3 is TGTGCCAGCAGCCAATTTACTAGCGGGAGCTCGTACGAGCAGTACTTC. It translates to CASSQFTSGSSYEQYF.